These 17 T cell receptor beta chains were all obtained from the same sample, sequenced in a study of blood T cell repertoires in COVID-19. Method: immunoSEQ multiplex PCR; TCRdb's copy keeps in-frame clones and lacks some. This sample has some 65,000 clones, with less than 95% found just once. The sample comprised peripheral blood. All receptors come from a man between 45 and 60 years old with COVID-19, enrolled during active disease.

The chain employs TRBV19 and TRBJ1-1; a possible D gene is TRBD1 (6 bases). V was cut by 5 bases and J by 5 bases, with 12 bases left in between. CDR1 is LNHDA, CDR2 SQIVND, per germline (reference sequence). This CDR3 has 13 amino acids. The CDR3 nucleotides are TGTGCCAGTAGTCTGTCCCAGGGGACTGAAGCTTTCTTT. Encoded protein: CASSLSQGTEAFF.

This sequence joins TRBV4-3 and TRBJ1-1, with D tentatively TRBD1 (5 bases). Germline-derived CDR1 and CDR2 are LGHNA and YSLEER. This CDR3 is built from 15 residues. V was trimmed by 0 bases and J by 4 bases, leaving 12 bases between them. The CDR3 protein is CASSQDGRVGTEAFF. DNA for the CDR3: TGCGCCAGCAGCCAAGATGGCAGGGTTGGCACTGAAGCTTTCTTT.

The chain is built from TRBV18 and TRBJ2-3; D might be TRBD1 (6 bases). V lost 0 bases, J lost 2 bases, and 15 bases lay in between. The CDR3 loop spans 17 amino acids. Germline V gene data show CDR1 as KGHSH and CDR2 as LQKENI. This chain's CDR3 is CASSPPLTQGYTDTQYF. Here the CDR3 DNA reads TGTGCCAGCTCACCACCGTTAACTCAGGGGTACACAGATACGCAGTATTTT.

This clone was counted once. The rearrangement uses TRBV15 and TRBJ2-7; weak D call: TRBD2 (7 bases). The germline CDR1 and CDR2 sequences are LNHNV and YYDKDF (reference sequence). The CDR3 is made up of 14 amino acids. Deletions cut 5 bases from V and 5 bases from J, with 16 bases between. The CDR3 sequence: CATSRYGGQNEQYF. CDR3 sequence (DNA): TGTGCCACCAGCCGATACGGGGGGCAGAACGAGCAGTACTTC.

Here the CDR3 reads CASGEEELHGYTF. The CDR3 DNA follows: TGTGCCAGCGGGGAGGAGGAATTGCATGGCTACACCTTC. V gene TRBV2 combines with J gene TRBJ1-2; no firm D call. V was clipped by 8 bases and J by 6 bases, with 16 bases between them. Germline-derived CDR1 and CDR2 are SNHLY and FYNNEI. This CDR3 is 13 amino acids long.

This clone was seen only once. The rearrangement uses TRBV18 and TRBJ2-5; 11 nucleotides align to TRBD2. The J segment lost 2 bases and the V segment lost 3 bases, leaving 8 bases of the junction unmatched. The germline CDR1 and CDR2 sequences are KGHSH and LQKENI. The CDR3 is 17 amino acids. DNA for the CDR3: TGTGCCAGCTCACCGGGCCCGGGACTAGCGGTTCAAGAGACCCAGTACTTC. Translating it yields CASSPGPGLAVQETQYF.

The chain links TRBV5-6 to TRBJ2-2; TRBD2 matches at 11 bases. Trimming cost V 0 bases and J 6 bases; bases outside gene matches: 7. Germline assignment: CDR1 SGHDT and CDR2 YYEEEE. The CDR3 has 17 residues. CDR3 DNA: TGTGCCAGCAGCTTGGGTAGCGGGAGGGCCAAGGCCGGGGAGCTGTTTTTT. It specifies CASSLGSGRAKAGELFF.

V gene TRBV7-2 combines with J gene TRBJ2-5, with 9 bases fitting TRBD1. With V trimmed by 5 bases and J by 4 bases, 11 bases remained unmatched. There are 16 residues in the CDR3. CDR1 SGHTA and CDR2 FQGNSA come from the germline V gene. DNA of the CDR3: TGTGCCAGCAGCGGGAGACAGGGGGGAAGGGGAGAGACCCAGTACTTC. Its protein product is CASSGRQGGRGETQYF.

This chain links TRBV28 with TRBJ2-2, with TRBD1 as a possible D gene (5 bases). Germline V gene lookup returns CDR1 MDHEN and CDR2 SYDVKM. Trimming pared 6 bases from V and 6 bases from J, leaving 20 bases between. This CDR3 region has 16 residues. CDR3 bases: TGTGCCAGCAGGTCTCCCCGGACATATAAATCCGGGGAGCTGTTTTTT. Encoded protein: CASRSPRTYKSGELFF.

The chain has TRBV5-8 and TRBJ2-1; 10 bases are shared with TRBD1. Looked up from germline, CDR1 is SGHTS and CDR2 is YDEGEE. V shed 4 bases and J 15 bases; nucleotides not matched to a gene: 13. CDR3 length: 14 amino acids. The CDR3 DNA reads TGTGCCAGCAGCATCACCGGGACAGGGGACCCCCGGTTCTTC. It specifies CASSITGTGDPRFF. Full variable domain (rest looked up from reference TRBV5-8 and TRBJ2-1): EAGVTQSPTHLIKTRGQQATLRCSPISGHTSVYWYQQALGLGLQFLLWYDEGEERNRGNFPPRFSGRQFPNYSSELNVNALELEDSALYLCASSITGTGDPRFFGPGTRLTVL.

The chain has TRBV4-2 and TRBJ1-1, with no clear D. The germline gives CDR1 LGHNA, CDR2 YNFKEQ. The V end was cut by 1 base, the J end by 0 bases, with 15 bases between. CDR3 length equals 17 residues. CDR3 DNA: TGTGCCAGCAGCCAAGGGTATTCGGGTTACATGAACACTGAAGCTTTCTTT. Its translation is CASSQGYSGYMNTEAFF.

The CDR3 reads CASNPTGGAQPQHF. In nucleotides, the CDR3 is TGTGCCAGCAACCCGACAGGGGGTGCACAGCCCCAGCATTTT. V usage is TRBV27 and J usage is TRBJ1-5, with 9 positions matching TRBD1. CDR1 and CDR2 (germline): MNHEY, SMNVEV (reference sequence). Losses at the gene ends were 7 bases for V and 7 bases for J; bases not matched to a gene: 8. The CDR3 length is 14 residues.

This chain uses TRBV7-2 with TRBJ1-5; D is uncertain. Trimming cost V 1 base and J 0 bases, with 4 bases left between them. Germline lookup yields CDR1 SGHTA and CDR2 FQGNSA. The CDR3 is 14 amino acids. The CDR3 loop reads CASSLDGSNQPQHF. CDR3 nucleotides: TGTGCCAGCAGCTTAGACGGTAGCAATCAGCCCCAGCATTTT.

The gene calls are TRBV27 and TRBJ1-3, with 8 nucleotides matching TRBD1. The CDR3 spans 16 residues. From germline, CDR1 is MNHEY and CDR2 SMNVEV (reference sequence). V lost 5 bases and J lost 0; bases outside the gene matches: 6. The DNA for the CDR3 is TGTGCCAGCAGTAGATCGGGACAGGCCTCTGGAAACACCATATATTTT. The encoded protein is CASSRSGQASGNTIYF.

CDR3 nucleotide sequence: TGTGCCACCAGTGAGTCCGGGACAGGGCCCGGGGAGCTGTTTTTT. Amino acid sequence: CATSESGTGPGELFF. V gene TRBV24-1 combines with J gene TRBJ2-2; 9 nucleotides line up with TRBD1. V lost 4 bases and J lost 6; bases outside the gene matches: 5. Per germline, CDR1 KGHDR and CDR2 SFDVKD. This CDR3 contains 15 residues.

The chain couples TRBV15 to TRBJ1-1; D might be TRBD1 (5 bases). V was shortened by 0 bases and J by 7 bases, with 9 bases between the two germline ends. The CDR3 consists of 13 residues. Germline loops: CDR1 LNHNV, CDR2 YYDKDF (reference sequence). CDR3 loop: CATSREFGHEAFF. In DNA, the CDR3 is TGTGCCACCAGCAGAGAATTCGGACATGAAGCTTTCTTT.

The chain joins TRBV4-3 to TRBJ2-5; 8 positions agree with TRBD2. The germline CDR1 and CDR2 sequences are LGHNA and YSLEER. With V trimmed by 0 bases and J by 2 bases, 5 bases remained unmatched. The CDR3 spans 16 residues. In nucleotides, the CDR3 is TGCGCCAGCAGCCAAGAGGTGCCTAGCGGGCAAGAGACCCAGTACTTC. Its translation: CASSQEVPSGQETQYF.